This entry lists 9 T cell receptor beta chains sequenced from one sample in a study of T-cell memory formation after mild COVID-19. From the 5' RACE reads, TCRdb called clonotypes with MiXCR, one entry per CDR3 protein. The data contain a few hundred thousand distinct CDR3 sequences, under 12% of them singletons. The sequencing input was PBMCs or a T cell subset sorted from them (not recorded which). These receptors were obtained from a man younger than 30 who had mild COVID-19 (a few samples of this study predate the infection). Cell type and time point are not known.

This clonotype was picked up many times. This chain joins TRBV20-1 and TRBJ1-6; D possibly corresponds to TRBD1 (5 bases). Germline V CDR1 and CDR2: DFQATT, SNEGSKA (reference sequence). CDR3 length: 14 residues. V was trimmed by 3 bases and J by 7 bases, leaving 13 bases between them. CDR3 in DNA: TGCAGTGCTAGGTGGGGGGTCAACAATTCACCCCTCCACTTT. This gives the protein CSARWGVNNSPLHF.

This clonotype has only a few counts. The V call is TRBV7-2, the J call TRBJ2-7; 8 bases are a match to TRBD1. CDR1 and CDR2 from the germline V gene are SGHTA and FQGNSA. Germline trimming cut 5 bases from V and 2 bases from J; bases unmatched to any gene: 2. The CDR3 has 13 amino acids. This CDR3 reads CASSLDRAYEQYV. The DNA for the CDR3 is TGTGCCAGCAGCCTGGACAGGGCCTACGAGCAGTACGTC.

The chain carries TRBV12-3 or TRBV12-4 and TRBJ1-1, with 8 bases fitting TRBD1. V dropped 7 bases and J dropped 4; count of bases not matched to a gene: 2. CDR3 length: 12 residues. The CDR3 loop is CASTGTGTEAFF. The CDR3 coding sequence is TGTGCCAGCACCGGGACAGGCACTGAAGCTTTCTTT.

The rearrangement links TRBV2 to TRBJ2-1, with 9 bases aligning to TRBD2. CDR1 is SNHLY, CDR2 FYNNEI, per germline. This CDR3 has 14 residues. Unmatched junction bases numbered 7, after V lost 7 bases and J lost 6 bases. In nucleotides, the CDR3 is TGTGCCAGCACAGCGGGGGGCTCCCTCAATGAGCAGTTCTTC. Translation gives CASTAGGSLNEQFF.

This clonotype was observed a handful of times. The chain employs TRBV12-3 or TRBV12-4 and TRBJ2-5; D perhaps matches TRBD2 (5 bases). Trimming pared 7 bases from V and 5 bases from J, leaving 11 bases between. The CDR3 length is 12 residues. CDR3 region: CASTSSSETQYF. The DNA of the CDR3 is TGTGCCAGCACCTCTAGCTCGGAGACCCAGTACTTC.

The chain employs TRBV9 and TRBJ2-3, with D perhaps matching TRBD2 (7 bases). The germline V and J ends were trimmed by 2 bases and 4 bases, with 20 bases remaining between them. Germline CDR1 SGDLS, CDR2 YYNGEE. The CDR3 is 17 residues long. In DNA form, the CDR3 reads TGTGCCAGCAGCGTGGGGGGGGCGCTCCCCGGGGCAGATACGCAGTATTTT. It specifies CASSVGGALPGADTQYF.

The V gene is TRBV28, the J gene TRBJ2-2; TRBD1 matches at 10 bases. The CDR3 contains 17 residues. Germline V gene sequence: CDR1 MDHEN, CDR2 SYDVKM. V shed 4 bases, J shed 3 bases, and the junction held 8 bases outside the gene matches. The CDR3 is CASSSLTGGLDTGELFF. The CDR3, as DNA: TGTGCCAGCAGTTCCTTGACAGGGGGCCTAGACACCGGGGAGCTGTTTTTT.

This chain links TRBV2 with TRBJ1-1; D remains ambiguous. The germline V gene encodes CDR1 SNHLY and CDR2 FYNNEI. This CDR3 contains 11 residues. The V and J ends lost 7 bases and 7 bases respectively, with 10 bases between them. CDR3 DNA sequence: TGTGCCAGCACGCCGGAGTATGAAGCTTTCTTT. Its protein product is CASTPEYEAFF.

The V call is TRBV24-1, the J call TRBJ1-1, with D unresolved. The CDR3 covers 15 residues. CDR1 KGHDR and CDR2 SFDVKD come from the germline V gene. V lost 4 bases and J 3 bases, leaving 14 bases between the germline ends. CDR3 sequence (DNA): TGTGCCACCAGTGACTCCAGGAGAGGAGACACTGAAGCTTTCTTT. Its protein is CATSDSRRGDTEAFF.